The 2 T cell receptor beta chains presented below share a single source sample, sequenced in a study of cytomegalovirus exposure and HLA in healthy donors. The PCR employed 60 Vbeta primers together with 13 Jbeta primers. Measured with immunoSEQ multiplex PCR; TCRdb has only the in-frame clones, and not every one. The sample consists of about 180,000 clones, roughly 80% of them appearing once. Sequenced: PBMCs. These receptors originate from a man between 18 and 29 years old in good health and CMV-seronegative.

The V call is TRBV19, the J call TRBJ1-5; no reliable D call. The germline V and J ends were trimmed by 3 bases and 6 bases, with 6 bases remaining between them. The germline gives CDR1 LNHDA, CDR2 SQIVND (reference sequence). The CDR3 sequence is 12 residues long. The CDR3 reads CASSISFQPQHF. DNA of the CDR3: TGTGCCAGTAGTATTAGTTTTCAGCCCCAGCATTTT.

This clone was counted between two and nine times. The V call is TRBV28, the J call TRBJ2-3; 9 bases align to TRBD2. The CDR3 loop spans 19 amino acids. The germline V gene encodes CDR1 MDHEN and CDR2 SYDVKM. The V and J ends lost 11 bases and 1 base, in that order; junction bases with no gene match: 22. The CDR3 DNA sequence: TGTGCCGGCTCAAGCATGGGCGGGAGGGCCGACGTTCGCACAGATACGCAGTATTTT. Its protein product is CAGSSMGGRADVRTDTQYF.